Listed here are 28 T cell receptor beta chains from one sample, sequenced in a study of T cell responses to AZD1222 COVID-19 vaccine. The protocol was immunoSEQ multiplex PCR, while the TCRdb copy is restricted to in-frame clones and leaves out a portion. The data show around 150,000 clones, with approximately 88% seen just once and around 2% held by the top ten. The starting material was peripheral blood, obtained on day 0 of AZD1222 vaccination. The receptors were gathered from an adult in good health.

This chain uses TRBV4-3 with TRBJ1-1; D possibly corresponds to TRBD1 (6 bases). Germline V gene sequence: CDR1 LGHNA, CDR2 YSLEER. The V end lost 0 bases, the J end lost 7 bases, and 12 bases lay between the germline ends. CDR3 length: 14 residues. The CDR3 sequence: CASSQDAGADEAFF. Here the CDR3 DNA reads TGCGCCAGCAGCCAAGACGCAGGGGCTGATGAAGCTTTCTTT.

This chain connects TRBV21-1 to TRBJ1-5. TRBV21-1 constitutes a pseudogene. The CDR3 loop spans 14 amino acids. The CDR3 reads CASSNTSCNQPQHF. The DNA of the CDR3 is TGTGCCAGCAGCAATACGTCTTGCAATCAGCCCCAGCATTTT.

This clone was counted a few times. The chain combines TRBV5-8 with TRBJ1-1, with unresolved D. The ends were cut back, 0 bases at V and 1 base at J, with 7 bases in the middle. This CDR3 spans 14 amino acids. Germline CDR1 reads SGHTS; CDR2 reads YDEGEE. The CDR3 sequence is CASSLVSSNTEAFF. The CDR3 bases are TGTGCCAGCAGCTTGGTTAGCTCGAACACTGAAGCTTTCTTT.

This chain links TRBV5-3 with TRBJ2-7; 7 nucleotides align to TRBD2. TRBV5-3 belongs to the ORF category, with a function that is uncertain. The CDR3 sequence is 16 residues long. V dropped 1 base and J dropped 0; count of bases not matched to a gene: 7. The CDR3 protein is CARSLFGGWSSYEQYF. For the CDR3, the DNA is TGTGCCAGAAGCTTGTTCGGGGGGTGGAGCTCCTACGAGCAGTACTTC.

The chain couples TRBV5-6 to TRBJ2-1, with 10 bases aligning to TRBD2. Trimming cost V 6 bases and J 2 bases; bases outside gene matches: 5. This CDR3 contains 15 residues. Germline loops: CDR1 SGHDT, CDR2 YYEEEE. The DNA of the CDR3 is TGTGCCAGCACCCTAGCGGGAGTGACCTACAATGAGCAGTTCTTC. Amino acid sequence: CASTLAGVTYNEQFF.

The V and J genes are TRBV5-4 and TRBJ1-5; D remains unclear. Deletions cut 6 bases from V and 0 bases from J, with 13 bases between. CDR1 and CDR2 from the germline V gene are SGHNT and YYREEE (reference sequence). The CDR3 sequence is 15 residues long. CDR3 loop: CASKRDPYSNQPQHF. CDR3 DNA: TGTGCCAGCAAACGGGATCCCTATAGCAATCAGCCCCAGCATTTT.

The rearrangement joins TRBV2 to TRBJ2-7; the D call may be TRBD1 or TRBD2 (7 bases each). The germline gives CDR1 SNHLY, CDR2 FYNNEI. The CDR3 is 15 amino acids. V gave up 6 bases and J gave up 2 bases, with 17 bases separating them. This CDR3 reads CASRVSRGGTYEQYF. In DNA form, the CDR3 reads TGTGCCAGCAGAGTGAGCAGGGGGGGAACCTACGAGCAGTACTTC.

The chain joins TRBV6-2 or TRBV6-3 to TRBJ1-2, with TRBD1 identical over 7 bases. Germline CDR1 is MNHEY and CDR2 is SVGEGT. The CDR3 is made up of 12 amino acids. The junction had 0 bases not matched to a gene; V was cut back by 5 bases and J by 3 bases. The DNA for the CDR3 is TGTGCCAGCAGTGGGACAGACTATGGCTACACCTTC. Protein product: CASSGTDYGYTF.

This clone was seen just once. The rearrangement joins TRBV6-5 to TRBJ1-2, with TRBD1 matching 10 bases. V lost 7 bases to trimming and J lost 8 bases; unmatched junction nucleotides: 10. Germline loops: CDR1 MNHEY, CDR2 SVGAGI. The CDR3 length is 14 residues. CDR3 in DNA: TGTGCCAGCACTCCTGGGGGGACAGGGGACGGCTACACCTTC. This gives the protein CASTPGGTGDGYTF.

The CDR3 DNA follows: TGCGCCAGCAGCCGGGGAGGGTTTGGGGCCAACGTCCTGACTTTC. Translation gives CASSRGGFGANVLTF. The rearrangement joins TRBV5-1 to TRBJ2-6; TRBD2 matches 7 bases. The CDR3 is made up of 15 amino acids. Trimming removed 4 bases from V and 3 bases from J; junction bases left unmatched: 4. Germline values: CDR1 SGHRS, CDR2 YFSETQ.

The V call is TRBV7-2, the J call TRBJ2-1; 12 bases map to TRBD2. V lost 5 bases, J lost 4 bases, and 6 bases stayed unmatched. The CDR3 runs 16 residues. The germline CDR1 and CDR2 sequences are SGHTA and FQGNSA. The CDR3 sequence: CASSPWTSGIYNEQFF. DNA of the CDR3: TGTGCCAGCAGCCCTTGGACTAGCGGGATATACAATGAGCAGTTCTTC. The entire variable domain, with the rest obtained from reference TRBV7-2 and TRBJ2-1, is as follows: GAGVSQSPSNKVTEKGKDVELRCDPISGHTALYWYRQSLGQGLEFLIYFQGNSAPDKSGLPSDRFSAERTGGSVSTLTIQRTQQEDSAVYLCASSPWTSGIYNEQFFGPGTRLTVL.

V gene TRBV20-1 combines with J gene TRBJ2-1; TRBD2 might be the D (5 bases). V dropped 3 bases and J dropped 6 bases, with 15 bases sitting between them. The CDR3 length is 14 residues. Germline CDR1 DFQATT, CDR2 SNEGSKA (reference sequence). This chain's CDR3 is CSASRAAGGNEQFF. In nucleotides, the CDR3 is TGCAGTGCTAGTAGAGCGGCGGGCGGCAATGAGCAGTTCTTC.

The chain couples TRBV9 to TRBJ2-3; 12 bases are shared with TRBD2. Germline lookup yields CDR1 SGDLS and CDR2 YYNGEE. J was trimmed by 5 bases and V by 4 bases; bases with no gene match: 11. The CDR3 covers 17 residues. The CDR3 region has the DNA TGTGCCAGCAGCCCGGGACTAGCGGGCAACGAGGGAGATACGCAGTATTTT. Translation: CASSPGLAGNEGDTQYF.

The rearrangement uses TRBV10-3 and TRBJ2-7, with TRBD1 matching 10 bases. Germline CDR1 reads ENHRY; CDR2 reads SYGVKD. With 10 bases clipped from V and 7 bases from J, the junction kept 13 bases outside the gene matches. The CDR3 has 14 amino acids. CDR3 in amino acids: CATRPGTGAGEQYF. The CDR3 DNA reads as TGTGCCACCCGACCCGGGACAGGGGCGGGTGAGCAGTACTTC.

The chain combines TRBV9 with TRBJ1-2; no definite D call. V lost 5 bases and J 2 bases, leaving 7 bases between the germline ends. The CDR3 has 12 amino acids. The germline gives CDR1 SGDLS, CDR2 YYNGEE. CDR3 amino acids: CASRSENYGYTF. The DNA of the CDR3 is TGTGCCAGCAGGTCAGAGAACTATGGCTACACCTTC.

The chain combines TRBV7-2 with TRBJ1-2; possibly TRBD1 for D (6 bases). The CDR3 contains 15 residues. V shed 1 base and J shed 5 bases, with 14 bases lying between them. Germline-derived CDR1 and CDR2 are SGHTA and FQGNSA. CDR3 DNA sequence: TGTGCCAGCAGCTTAGGGGGGGCGAATAGTTATGGCTACACCTTC. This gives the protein CASSLGGANSYGYTF.

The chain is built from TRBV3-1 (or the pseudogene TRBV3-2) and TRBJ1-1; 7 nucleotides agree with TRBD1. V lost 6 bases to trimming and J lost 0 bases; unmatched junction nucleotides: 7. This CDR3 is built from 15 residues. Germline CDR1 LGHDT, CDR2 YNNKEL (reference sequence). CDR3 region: CASSLRTGLNTEAFF. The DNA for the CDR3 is TGTGCCAGCAGTCTCAGGACAGGCCTGAACACTGAAGCTTTCTTT.

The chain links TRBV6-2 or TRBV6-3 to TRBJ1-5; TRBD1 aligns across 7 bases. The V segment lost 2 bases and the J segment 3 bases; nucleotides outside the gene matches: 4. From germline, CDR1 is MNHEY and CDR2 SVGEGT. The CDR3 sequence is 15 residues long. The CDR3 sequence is CASSYGTVFNQPQHF. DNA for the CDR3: TGTGCCAGCAGTTACGGGACAGTTTTCAATCAGCCCCAGCATTTT.

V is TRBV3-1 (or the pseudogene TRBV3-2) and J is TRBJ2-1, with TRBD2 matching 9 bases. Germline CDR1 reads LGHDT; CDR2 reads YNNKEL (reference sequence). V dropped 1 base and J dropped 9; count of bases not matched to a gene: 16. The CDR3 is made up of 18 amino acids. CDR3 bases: TGTGCCAGCAGCCAAGTTCAGCGGCTAGCGGGACCTAGGGTTGAGCAGTTCTTC. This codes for CASSQVQRLAGPRVEQFF.

CDR3 DNA: TGTGCCAGCCGTCGACAGGGAAACATTCAGTACTTC. Translating it yields CASRRQGNIQYF. The chain links TRBV6-5 to TRBJ2-4; 7 bases are shared with TRBD1. Germline lookup yields CDR1 MNHEY and CDR2 SVGAGI. CDR3 length: 12 residues. The trim removed 8 bases at V and 6 bases at J, leaving 4 bases unmatched.

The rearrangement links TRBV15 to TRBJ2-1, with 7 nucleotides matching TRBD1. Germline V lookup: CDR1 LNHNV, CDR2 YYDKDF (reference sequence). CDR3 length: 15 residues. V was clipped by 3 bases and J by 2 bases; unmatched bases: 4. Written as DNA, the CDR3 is TGTGCCACCAGCAGCGGACAGGACCCCTACAATGAGCAGTTCTTC. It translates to CATSSGQDPYNEQFF.

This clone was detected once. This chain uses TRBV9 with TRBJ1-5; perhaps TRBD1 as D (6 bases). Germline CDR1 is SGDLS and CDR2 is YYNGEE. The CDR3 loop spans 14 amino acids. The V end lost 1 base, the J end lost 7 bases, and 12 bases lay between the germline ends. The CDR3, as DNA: TGTGCCAGCAGCGTAACCGGGGGGCGGCAGCCCCAGCATTTT. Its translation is CASSVTGGRQPQHF.

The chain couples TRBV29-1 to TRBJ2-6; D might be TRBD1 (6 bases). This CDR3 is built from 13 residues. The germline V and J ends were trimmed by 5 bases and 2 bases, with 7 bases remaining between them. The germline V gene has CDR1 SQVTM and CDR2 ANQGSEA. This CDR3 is CSVPGAGANVLTF. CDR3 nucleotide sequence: TGCAGCGTTCCAGGGGCTGGGGCCAACGTCCTGACTTTC.

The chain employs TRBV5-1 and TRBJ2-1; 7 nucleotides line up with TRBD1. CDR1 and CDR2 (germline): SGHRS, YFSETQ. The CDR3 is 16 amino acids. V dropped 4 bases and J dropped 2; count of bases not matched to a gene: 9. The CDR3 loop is CASSSPDRNPYNEQFF. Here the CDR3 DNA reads TGCGCCAGCAGCAGCCCGGACAGGAACCCCTACAATGAGCAGTTCTTC.

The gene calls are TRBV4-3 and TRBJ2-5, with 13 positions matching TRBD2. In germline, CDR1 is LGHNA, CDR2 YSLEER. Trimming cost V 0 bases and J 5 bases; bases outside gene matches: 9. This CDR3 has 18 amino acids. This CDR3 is CASSQEDSGLAGVETQYF. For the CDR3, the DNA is TGCGCCAGCAGCCAAGAAGACTCCGGACTAGCGGGAGTCGAGACCCAGTACTTC.

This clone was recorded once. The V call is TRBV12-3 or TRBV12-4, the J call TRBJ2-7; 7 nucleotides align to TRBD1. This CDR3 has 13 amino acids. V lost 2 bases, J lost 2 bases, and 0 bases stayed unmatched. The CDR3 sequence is CASSLTGAYEQYF. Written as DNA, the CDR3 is TGTGCCAGCAGTTTAACAGGGGCCTACGAGCAGTACTTC.

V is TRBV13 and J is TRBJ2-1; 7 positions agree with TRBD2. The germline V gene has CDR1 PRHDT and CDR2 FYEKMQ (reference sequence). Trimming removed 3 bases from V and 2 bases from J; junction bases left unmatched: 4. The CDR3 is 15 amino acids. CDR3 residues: CASSLERGAYNEQFF. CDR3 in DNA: TGTGCCAGCAGCTTGGAGCGGGGCGCCTACAATGAGCAGTTCTTC. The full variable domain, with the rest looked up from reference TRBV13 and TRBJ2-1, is AAGVIQSPRHLIKEKRETATLKCYPIPRHDTVYWYQQGPGQDPQFLISFYEKMQSDKGSIPDRFSAQQFSDYHSELNMSSLELGDSALYFCASSLERGAYNEQFFGPGTRLTVL.

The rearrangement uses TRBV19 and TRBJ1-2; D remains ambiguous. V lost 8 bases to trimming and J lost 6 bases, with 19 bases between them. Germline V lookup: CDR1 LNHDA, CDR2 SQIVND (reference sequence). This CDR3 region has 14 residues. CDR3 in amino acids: CASSRSIVDHGYTF. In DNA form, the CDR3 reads TGTGCCAGTTCCCGCTCGATTGTGGATCATGGCTACACCTTC.